Presented here are 14 T cell receptor beta chains from one specimen sequenced in a study of shared clonotypes between healthy human individuals. The protocol was immunoSEQ multiplex PCR, while the TCRdb copy is restricted to in-frame clones and leaves out a portion. The sample consists of 2 million to 2.5 million clones, 80% to 95% of them appearing once. Sequenced material: naive CD4+ T cells from PBMCs. The subset denotes: CD45RA+ positively selected. All receptors derive from a man in his late teens or twenties in good health. Some clones in this sample may be carry-over from other donors' samples.

This clone has just one count. The chain uses TRBV5-1 and TRBJ1-4; 7 bases are shared with TRBD1. After removal of 4 bases from V and 0 bases from J, the junction contained 6 bases not matched to a gene. Germline loops: CDR1 SGHRS, CDR2 YFSETQ. The CDR3 extends over 16 amino acids. CDR3 nucleotides: TGCGCCAGCAGCGGGGGGACAGTAGCAACTAATGAAAAACTGTTTTTT. Its translation is CASSGGTVATNEKLFF.

Worth noting for this clone: This same CDR3 is encoded by further DNA sequences in the sample. V usage is TRBV5-1 and J usage is TRBJ2-7, with D tentatively TRBD2 (7 bases). Germline CDR1 and CDR2: SGHRS and YFSETQ. The CDR3 runs to 17 residues. With 0 bases removed from V and 2 bases from J, the gap between germline ends came to 18 bases. The CDR3 protein is CASSLGGLAGETYEQYF. Here the CDR3 DNA reads TGCGCCAGCAGCTTGGGGGGGCTTGCGGGAGAGACCTACGAGCAGTACTTC.

This clone was observed a single time. This chain joins TRBV19 and TRBJ2-1; 9 bases are a match to TRBD1. The junction had 4 bases not matched to a gene; V was cut back by 8 bases and J by 5 bases. This CDR3 is 13 amino acids long. From germline, CDR1 is LNHDA and CDR2 SQIVND (reference sequence). CDR3 protein: CASGTGHDNEQFF. The CDR3 DNA follows: TGTGCCAGTGGGACAGGGCACGACAATGAGCAGTTCTTC.

The gene calls are TRBV19 and TRBJ1-1; D possibly corresponds to TRBD1 (5 bases). The CDR3 loop spans 15 amino acids. From germline, CDR1 is LNHDA and CDR2 SQIVND (reference sequence). Between the trimmed V and J ends, which lost 5 bases and 5 bases, there was a span of 18 bases. CDR3 sequence: CASSGTRAYETEAFF. CDR3 DNA: TGTGCCAGTAGTGGAACCAGGGCGTATGAAACTGAAGCTTTCTTT.

This rearrangement joins TRBV6-1 to TRBJ2-1; unclear D gene. CDR1 and CDR2 from the germline V gene are MNHNS and SASEGT. Trimming pared 2 bases from V and 6 bases from J, leaving 11 bases between. The CDR3 totals 14 residues. The CDR3 reads CASSETWVSNEQFF. CDR3 nucleotides: TGTGCCAGCAGTGAAACATGGGTTTCCAATGAGCAGTTCTTC.

To note about this clone: Different DNA sequences within this sample yield the same CDR3. The chain couples TRBV30 to TRBJ2-3; D is unresolved. The CDR3 is 13 amino acids. The germline V and J ends were trimmed by 0 bases and 3 bases, with 7 bases remaining between them. Germline CDR1 and CDR2: GTSNPN and SVGIG (reference sequence). The CDR3: CAWSVRGTDTQYF. In nucleotides, the CDR3 is TGTGCCTGGAGTGTCCGTGGGACAGATACGCAGTATTTT.

As DNA, the CDR3 is TGTGCCAGCAGTTACGTGGGACGCCCGGACACTGAAGCTTTCTTT. It specifies CASSYVGRPDTEAFF. This chain connects TRBV6-5 to TRBJ1-1; D is possibly TRBD1 (5 bases). The CDR3 length is 15 residues. Germline CDR1 reads MNHEY; CDR2 reads SVGAGI. V was clipped by 2 bases and J by 3 bases, with 13 bases between them.

The CDR3 DNA reads as TGTGCCAGCAGTGAAACAGGGAGCCACACCGGGGAGCTGTTTTTT. Translating it yields CASSETGSHTGELFF. J is TRBJ2-2 and V is TRBV2, with TRBD1 as a possible D gene (6 bases). Trimming took off 2 bases at V and 3 bases at J, with 10 bases between the two ends. Germline CDR1 SNHLY, CDR2 FYNNEI. CDR3 length: 15 amino acids.

J is TRBJ1-3 and V is TRBV7-3, with 9 bases aligning to TRBD1. This CDR3 contains 14 residues. V shed 6 bases, J shed 3 bases, and the junction held 3 bases outside the gene matches. The germline V gene encodes CDR1 SGHTA and CDR2 FQGTGA. The CDR3 sequence: CASRQGARGNTIYF. The CDR3 DNA reads TGTGCCAGCAGACAGGGGGCCCGTGGAAACACCATATATTTT.

The rearrangement joins TRBV5-4 to TRBJ1-2, with D perhaps TRBD1 (6 bases). V gave up 0 bases and J gave up 2 bases, with 14 bases separating them. CDR1 is SGHNT, CDR2 YYREEE, per germline (reference sequence). This CDR3 contains 16 residues. In nucleotides, the CDR3 is TGTGCCAGCAGCTTGGGGGGGGCGCCGAGGAACTATGGCTACACCTTC. Translated, it gives CASSLGGAPRNYGYTF.

This clone was recorded once. V is TRBV5-8 and J is TRBJ2-5; 8 positions match TRBD1. CDR1 is SGHTS and CDR2 is YDEGEE in the germline V gene. The length of the CDR3 is 13 residues. J lost 5 bases, V lost 6 bases, and 6 bases had no gene match. The CDR3 sequence is CASNFQGAETQYF. The CDR3 nucleotides read TGTGCCAGCAACTTCCAGGGGGCTGAGACCCAGTACTTC.

The gene calls are TRBV7-9 and TRBJ2-7, with 7 bases matching TRBD1. After removal of 5 bases from V and 6 bases from J, the junction contained 13 bases not matched to a gene. CDR1 and CDR2 (germline): SEHNR, FQNEAQ (reference sequence). This CDR3 has 15 residues. Here the CDR3 reads CASSTPTGIPLEQYF. The CDR3 DNA follows: TGTGCCAGCAGCACCCCGACAGGGATCCCCCTCGAGCAGTACTTC.

The sample holds one count of this clone. This rearrangement joins TRBV14 to TRBJ1-2; D is undetermined. Trimming shortened V by 2 bases and J by 1 base, and 8 bases separated the two germline ends. Looked up from germline, CDR1 is SGHDN and CDR2 is FVKESK. This CDR3 contains 14 residues. In nucleotides, the CDR3 is TGTGCCAGCAGCCAACTCAACAGTAACTATGGCTACACCTTC. Its translation is CASSQLNSNYGYTF.

On this clone itself: Additional DNA sequences in this sample encode the identical CDR3. This chain links TRBV9 with TRBJ2-7, with D uncertain. The germline V and J ends were trimmed by 0 bases and 3 bases, with 7 bases remaining between them. Germline values: CDR1 SGDLS, CDR2 YYNGEE. CDR3 size: 13 residues. CDR3 region: CASSVDGYYEQYF. The CDR3 region has the DNA TGTGCCAGCAGCGTAGACGGTTACTACGAGCAGTACTTC.